A selection of T cell receptor beta chains follows, all from one sample in a study of early T cells in non-severe SARS-CoV-2 infection. TCRdb re-analysed the 5' RACE reads in MiXCR, keeping a single row per CDR3 protein. This sample carries 95,000 to 110,000 distinct CDR3 sequences, 11% of them seen once, and the ten largest clones take under 9%. The source material was whole blood. The receptors shown here come from an adult who was a healthcare worker with PCR-confirmed SARS-CoV-2 infection or an uninfected control (not recorded which). Each CDR3 is given with its conserved first and last residue. D genes are given only for firm matches. Clone size is given for some rows only: seen once, a few or many times, or a class if the clone is expanded.

V gene: TRBV4-1
clone size: NA
J gene: TRBJ2-7
D gene: TRBD1
CDR3 protein: CASSPRDSIYEQYF
CDR3 DNA: TGCGCCAGCAGCCCCAGGGACAGTATCTACGAGCAGTACTTC

V gene: TRBV6-6
clone size: few
J gene: TRBJ1-1
D gene: NA
CDR3 protein: CASSSQENTEAFF
CDR3 DNA: TGTGCCAGCAGTTCTCAAGAGAACACTGAAGCTTTCTTT

V gene: TRBV7-2
clone size: NA
J gene: TRBJ2-4
D gene: TRBD2
CDR3 protein: CASSLERDNIQYF
CDR3 DNA: TGTGCCAGCAGCTTAGAGCGGGACAACATTCAGTACTTC

V gene: TRBV6-5
clone size: NA
J gene: TRBJ1-4
D gene: NA
CDR3 protein: CASSYGGSNEKLFF
CDR3 DNA: TGTGCCAGCAGTTACGGGGGCTCTAATGAAAAACTGTTTTTT

V gene: TRBV20-1
clone size: many
J gene: TRBJ1-5
D gene: NA
CDR3 protein: CSASRLQEPSNQPQHF
CDR3 DNA: TGCAGTGCTAGCCGCTTACAGGAGCCTAGCAATCAGCCCCAGCATTTT

V gene: TRBV11-2
clone size: NA
J gene: TRBJ1-1
D gene: NA
CDR3 protein: CASSGRLLPWGGMNTEAFF
CDR3 DNA: TGTGCCAGCAGCGGCAGACTACTCCCTTGGGGGGGGATGAACACTGAAGCTTTCTTT

V gene: TRBV27
clone size: many
J gene: TRBJ1-6
D gene: NA
CDR3 protein: CASTRDPNSPLHF
CDR3 DNA: TGTGCCAGCACCAGGGACCCAAATTCACCCCTCCACTTT

V gene: TRBV7-2
clone size: many
J gene: TRBJ1-1
D gene: NA
CDR3 protein: CASSLVSAAMGTEAFF
CDR3 DNA: TGTGCCAGCAGCTTAGTCTCGGCGGCGATGGGCACTGAAGCTTTCTTT

V gene: TRBV7-9
clone size: many
J gene: TRBJ2-2
D gene: NA
CDR3 protein: CASSLYGELFF
CDR3 DNA: TGTGCCAGCAGCTTATACGGGGAGCTGTTTTTT

V gene: TRBV6-2/TRBV6-3
clone size: many
J gene: TRBJ1-2
D gene: NA
CDR3 protein: CASSRIRDAYGYTF
CDR3 DNA: TGTGCCAGCAGTCGCATCCGGGACGCATATGGCTACACCTTC